These T cell receptor beta chains were read from a single sample in a study of cytomegalovirus exposure and HLA in healthy donors. Clones were sequenced by immunoSEQ multiplex PCR, and TCRdb holds only the in-frame ones, with some missing. This sample has nearly 110,000 clones, with about 70% found just once. Sequenced input: PBMCs. These receptors were collected from a boy between 10 and 17 years old in good health and CMV-seronegative. Both conserved end residues are part of each CDR3. D genes are given only for firm matches. Not every row has a clone size; where given, it reads once, few, many or a size class.

abundance	v_gene	d_gene	j_gene	CDR3aa	CDR3nt
.	TRBV28	.	TRBJ2-7	CASINRDAYEQYF	TGTGCCAGCATCAACAGGGACGCCTACGAGCAGTACTTC
.	TRBV6-5	TRBD1	TRBJ1-5	CASSRTGVGQPQHF	TGTGCCAGCAGCAGGACAGGGGTCGGGCAGCCCCAGCATTTT
few	TRBV28	.	TRBJ1-4	CASNVRGAEEKLFF	TGTGCCAGCAACGTTCGGGGGGCTGAGGAAAAACTGTTTTTT
.	TRBV28	TRBD1	TRBJ1-1	CASRLWDRGLNTEAFF	TGTGCCAGCAGGCTATGGGACAGGGGATTGAACACTGAAGCTTTCTTT
.	TRBV6-6	.	TRBJ1-4	CASSWANEKLFF	TGTGCCAGCAGTTGGGCAAATGAAAAACTGTTTTTT
few	TRBV7-6	.	TRBJ2-7	CASSSTVTGSYEQYF	TGTGCCAGCAGCTCTACCGTAACAGGGAGCTACGAGCAGTACTTC
.	TRBV4-3	.	TRBJ2-3	CASSSQHVEAYTDTQYF	TGCGCCAGCAGCTCCCAACATGTCGAGGCCTACACAGATACGCAGTATTTT
.	TRBV6-4	TRBD1	TRBJ1-1	CASSPTGGTEAFF	TGTGCCAGCAGCCCCACAGGGGGCACTGAAGCTTTCTTT
.	TRBV7-9	.	TRBJ2-2	CASSTSISSADGELFF	TGTGCCAGCAGCACTAGTATATCCAGCGCTGACGGGGAGCTGTTTTTT
once	TRBV13	.	TRBJ2-1	CASSSTDRYNEQFF	TGTGCCAGCAGCTCCACGGACAGATACAATGAGCAGTTCTTC
.	TRBV7-9	TRBD2	TRBJ2-3	CASSLGLAGEPHTDTQYF	TGTGCCAGCAGCTTAGGACTAGCGGGGGAGCCCCACACAGATACGCAGTATTTT
few	TRBV25-1	.	TRBJ1-2	CASSGNRGYTF	TGTGCCAGCAGTGGGAACAGGGGCTACACCTTC
.	TRBV27	TRBD2	TRBJ2-7	CASSSLAGSRMGEQYF	TGTGCCAGCAGTTCACTAGCGGGGTCGCGAATGGGCGAGCAGTACTTC
.	TRBV10-3	TRBD2	TRBJ2-1	CAISERGTGQFF	TGTGCCATCAGCGAGCGGGGGACGGGGCAGTTCTTC
.	TRBV6-1	TRBD1	TRBJ2-7	CASSSGQGQSYEQYF	TGTGCCAGCAGTTCCGGACAGGGCCAGTCCTACGAGCAGTACTTC
few	TRBV7-2	.	TRBJ2-3	CASSLDWTDTQYF	TGTGCCAGCAGCTTAGACTGGACAGATACGCAGTATTTT